One sample yielded the 16 T cell receptor beta chains listed below, sequenced in a study of T cell responses to AZD1222 COVID-19 vaccine. The method was immunoSEQ multiplex PCR; TCRdb's version includes in-frame clones alone and lacks a portion of them. The table lists about 110,000 clones, 70% to 90% of them singletons. Material: peripheral blood, obtained 28 days after the second AZD1222 dose. The receptor source for this set is an adult who received the AZD1222 COVID-19 vaccine.

The chain employs TRBV14 and TRBJ2-1, with 10 bases matching TRBD2. J lost 7 bases, V lost 0 bases, and 3 bases had no gene match. This CDR3 region has 15 residues. Germline lookup yields CDR1 SGHDN and CDR2 FVKESK. CDR3 in DNA: TGTGCCAGCAGCCAAGAACTAGCGGGAAATAATGAGCAGTTCTTC. It yields the protein CASSQELAGNNEQFF.

J is TRBJ2-5 and V is TRBV5-1, with D perhaps TRBD1 (6 bases). Trimming cost V 3 bases and J 2 bases, with 14 bases left between them. This CDR3 comprises 15 residues. The germline gives CDR1 SGHRS, CDR2 YFSETQ. The CDR3 loop is CASSWQGRGQETQYF. The CDR3 bases are TGCGCCAGCAGCTGGCAGGGAAGGGGGCAAGAGACCCAGTACTTC.

The chain employs TRBV29-1 and TRBJ1-1; possibly TRBD1 for D (6 bases). This CDR3 has 12 residues. The germline CDR1 and CDR2 sequences are SQVTM and ANQGSEA. The V and J ends lost 7 bases and 2 bases respectively, with 11 bases between them. The chain's CDR3 is CSAGQRNTEAFF. In nucleotides, the CDR3 is TGCAGCGCCGGACAGAGAAACACTGAAGCTTTCTTT.

The CDR3 DNA sequence: TGTGCCAGCTCCTCGACCAGGGCCACCTACGAGCAGTACTTC. As protein: CASSSTRATYEQYF. V usage is TRBV18 and J usage is TRBJ2-7; D perhaps matches TRBD1 (5 bases). This CDR3 region has 14 residues. V lost 6 bases and J 2 bases, leaving 14 bases between the germline ends. CDR1 is KGHSH and CDR2 is LQKENI in the germline V gene.

This sequence joins TRBV6-5 and TRBJ1-1; 9 bases are shared with TRBD1. The germline CDR1 and CDR2 sequences are MNHEY and SVGAGI. There are 15 residues in the CDR3. The ends lost 4 bases at V and 1 base at J; junction bases unmatched: 4. In DNA, the CDR3 is TGTGCCAGCAGTTCGACAGGGGGTCGGAACACTGAAGCTTTCTTT. Encoded protein: CASSSTGGRNTEAFF.

This clone has a handful of counts. The chain is built from TRBV19 and TRBJ2-2; TRBD1 aligns across 8 bases. Looked up from germline, CDR1 is LNHDA and CDR2 is SQIVND (reference sequence). Unmatched junction bases numbered 2, after V lost 2 bases and J lost 0 bases. CDR3 length: 16 residues. CDR3 loop: CASSIPGGANTGELFF. The CDR3 DNA reads TGTGCCAGTAGTATACCAGGGGGCGCGAACACCGGGGAGCTGTTTTTT.

The J gene is TRBJ2-3, the V gene TRBV24-1, with D perhaps matching TRBD2 (6 bases). V was shortened by 6 bases and J by 1 base, with 10 bases between the two germline ends. Germline assignment: CDR1 KGHDR and CDR2 SFDVKD. The CDR3 has 14 amino acids. The CDR3 region is CATSRLGGTDTQYF. In nucleotides, the CDR3 is TGTGCCACCAGTAGACTAGGAGGCACAGATACGCAGTATTTT.

The chain combines TRBV11-2 with TRBJ1-2; D remains ambiguous. This CDR3 is 13 amino acids long. The germline CDR1 and CDR2 sequences are SGHAT and FQNNGV. The V end was cut by 1 base, the J end by 4 bases, with 7 bases between. CDR3 DNA sequence: TGTGCCAGCAGCTTAGGAGGACTCTATGGCTACACCTTC. It is translated as CASSLGGLYGYTF. The complete variable domain, with remaining parts taken from reference TRBV11-2 and TRBJ1-2, reads EAGVAQSPRYKIIEKRQSVAFWCNPISGHATLYWYQQILGQGPKLLIQFQNNGVVDDSQLPKDRFSAERLKGVDSTLKIQPAKLEDSAVYLCASSLGGLYGYTFGSGTRLTVV.

The CDR3: CASSPRDSYNEQFF. The CDR3 region has the DNA TGTGCCAGCAGCCCCCGGGACAGTTACAATGAGCAGTTCTTC. The chain uses TRBV9 and TRBJ2-1, with TRBD1 identical over 7 bases. The germline CDR1 and CDR2 sequences are SGDLS and YYNGEE. Unmatched junction bases numbered 5, after V lost 4 bases and J lost 4 bases. The CDR3 runs 14 residues.

V is TRBV19 and J is TRBJ1-2; 12 bases fit TRBD1. V lost 5 bases, J lost 8 bases, and 6 bases stayed unmatched. The germline gives CDR1 LNHDA, CDR2 SQIVND (reference sequence). This CDR3 comprises 14 residues. The CDR3 reads CASSPGQGAGGYTF. The CDR3 coding sequence is TGTGCCAGTAGTCCGGGACAGGGGGCGGGAGGCTACACCTTC.

The J gene is TRBJ1-1, the V gene TRBV3-1 (or the pseudogene TRBV3-2), with no clear D. Germline V lookup: CDR1 LGHDT, CDR2 YNNKEL (reference sequence). The germline V and J ends were trimmed by 2 bases and 1 base, with 14 bases remaining between them. This CDR3 is 16 amino acids long. This CDR3 is CASSQWVTTANTEAFF. In nucleotides, the CDR3 is TGTGCCAGCAGCCAATGGGTTACTACAGCGAACACTGAAGCTTTCTTT.

The V and J genes are TRBV7-2 and TRBJ1-3; D call uncertain. This CDR3 has 17 residues. CDR1 is SGHTA, CDR2 FQGNSA, per germline. With 0 bases removed from V and 0 bases from J, the gap between germline ends came to 12 bases. For the CDR3, the DNA is TGTGCCAGCAGCTTAGCTGTGGGGTCCCCCTCTGGAAACACCATATATTTT. Its translation: CASSLAVGSPSGNTIYF. The whole variable domain, filled in from reference TRBV7-2 and TRBJ1-3, reads GAGVSQSPSNKVTEKGKDVELRCDPISGHTALYWYRQSLGQGLEFLIYFQGNSAPDKSGLPSDRFSAERTGGSVSTLTIQRTQQEDSAVYLCASSLAVGSPSGNTIYFGEGSWLTVV.

The chain carries TRBV28 and TRBJ2-7, with TRBD1 identical over 8 bases. The CDR3 runs 15 residues. Germline V gene data show CDR1 as MDHEN and CDR2 as SYDVKM. V was clipped by 3 bases and J by 3 bases; unmatched bases: 7. In nucleotides, the CDR3 is TGTGCCAGCAGTTTTGCCCACAGGGGGGTCTACGAGCAGTACTTC. Translation: CASSFAHRGVYEQYF.

This chain links TRBV28 with TRBJ2-7; possible D gene TRBD2, 6 bases. Trimming cost V 5 bases and J 3 bases, with 14 bases left between them. Germline values: CDR1 MDHEN, CDR2 SYDVKM. CDR3 length: 14 amino acids. In DNA, the CDR3 is TGTGCCAGCAGTACGCGGGGATTCGGCTACGAGCAGTACTTC. Protein sequence: CASSTRGFGYEQYF.

This clone was counted between two and nine times. The rearrangement links TRBV24-1 to TRBJ2-3; 8 bases agree with TRBD1. The ends lost 3 bases at V and 6 bases at J; junction bases unmatched: 16. Germline CDR1 is KGHDR and CDR2 is SFDVKD. The length of the CDR3 is 18 residues. CDR3 amino acids: CATSDPPPDREFRDTQYF. CDR3 bases: TGTGCCACCAGTGATCCTCCACCGGACAGGGAGTTCAGGGATACGCAGTATTTT.

The chain joins TRBV3-1 (or the pseudogene TRBV3-2) to TRBJ2-1, with TRBD2 matching over 7 bases. Germline V gene sequence: CDR1 LGHDT, CDR2 YNNKEL (reference sequence). The J segment lost 2 bases and the V segment lost 1 base, leaving 20 bases of the junction unmatched. CDR3 length: 21 residues. The CDR3 reads CASSQGLPRWGWEGPYNEQFF. The CDR3 nucleotides read TGTGCCAGCAGCCAAGGTCTCCCCCGTTGGGGGTGGGAGGGCCCCTACAATGAGCAGTTCTTC.